This entry lists 18 T cell receptor beta chains sequenced from one sample in a study of beta chain features in type 1 diabetes. The antigens of these receptors remain unknown. Points from the study as a whole: Patients with Type 1 diabetes showed moderately but significantly shorter TCRB CDR3s in all four CD4+ subsets.

Every bit of the isolated RNA underwent reverse transcription, so sequencing read expressed TCRB transcripts. Clones were read by immunoSEQ multiplex PCR, and TCRdb kept only the in-frame ones, dropping some. The data hold 600,000 to 700,000 clones, with around an eighth observed a single time. Input material: naive CD4+ T cells from blood. Every receptor here comes from a man in his late teens or twenties with type 1 diabetes.

This clone was detected a few times. This chain uses TRBV28 with TRBJ1-2; D is possibly TRBD1 (5 bases). The CDR3 spans 15 residues. Germline CDR1 MDHEN, CDR2 SYDVKM. V lost 4 bases, J lost 4 bases, and 16 bases lay in between. CDR3 DNA: TGTGCCAGCAGTTGGGCCCCGGACAATAGCTATGGCTACACCTTC. Translated: CASSWAPDNSYGYTF.

This clone was seen only a few times. The chain has TRBV7-2 and TRBJ1-5; D is possibly TRBD1 (5 bases). V shed 5 bases and J shed 3 bases, with 14 bases lying between them. Germline CDR1 SGHTA, CDR2 FQGNSA. This CDR3 spans 15 amino acids. Written as DNA, the CDR3 is TGTGCCAGCAGCGACCGGGACCGACACAATCAGCCCCAGCATTTT. Protein: CASSDRDRHNQPQHF.

The V gene is TRBV30, the J gene TRBJ2-7, with D unclear. CDR1 is GTSNPN and CDR2 is SVGIG in the germline V gene (reference sequence). The CDR3 consists of 14 residues. Trimming took 0 bases from V and 0 from J, leaving 9 bases between them. The chain's CDR3 is CAWSVGSYSYEQYF. CDR3 nucleotide sequence: TGTGCCTGGAGTGTTGGCAGCTACTCCTACGAGCAGTACTTC. The full variable domain, rest sourced from reference TRBV30 and TRBJ2-7, is SQTIHQWPATLVQPVGSPLSLECTVEGTSNPNLYWYRQAAGRGLQLLFYSVGIGQISSEVPQNLSASRPQDRQFILSSKKLLLSDSGFYLCAWSVGSYSYEQYFGPGTRLTVT.

This clone was recorded a few times. The chain carries TRBV5-1 and TRBJ2-5, with D possibly matching TRBD1 (6 bases). Trimming cost V 2 bases and J 3 bases, with 8 bases left between them. Looked up from germline, CDR1 is SGHRS and CDR2 is YFSETQ. This CDR3 has 13 amino acids. CDR3 sequence reads: CASSFPGEETQYF. CDR3 DNA sequence: TGCGCCAGCAGCTTCCCAGGGGAAGAGACCCAGTACTTC. The complete variable domain, with remaining parts taken from reference TRBV5-1 and TRBJ2-5, reads KAGVTQTPRYLIKTRGQQVTLSCSPISGHRSVSWYQQTPGQGLQFLFEYFSETQRNKGNFPGRFSGRQFSNSRSEMNVSTLELGDSALYLCASSFPGEETQYFGPGTRLLVL.

The chain is built from TRBV18 and TRBJ2-3; 7 positions agree with TRBD1. Germline CDR1 KGHSH, CDR2 LQKENI. This CDR3 spans 15 amino acids. Trimming took 3 bases from V and 6 from J; bases not matched to a gene: 9. CDR3 sequence reads: CASSPVVLRGDTQYF. The CDR3 region has the DNA TGTGCCAGCTCACCCGTTGTCCTCAGGGGGGATACGCAGTATTTT. Based on the CDR3 plus reference TRBV18 and TRBJ2-3, the full variable domain is NAGVMQNPRHLVRRRGQEARLRCSPMKGHSHVYWYRQLPEEGLKFMVYLQKENIIDESGMPKERFSAEFPKEGPSILRIQQVVRGDSAAYFCASSPVVLRGDTQYFGPGTRLTVL.

The V gene is TRBV18, the J gene TRBJ1-1; D is possibly TRBD1 (6 bases). Germline V CDR1 and CDR2: KGHSH, LQKENI. CDR3 size: 14 residues. V lost 6 bases and J 6 bases, leaving 17 bases between the germline ends. The DNA of the CDR3 is TGTGCCAGCTCCCAGGGACAAAGCTTCCCTGAAGCTTTCTTT. As protein: CASSQGQSFPEAFF.

This clone was seen a few times. The chain has TRBV7-9 and TRBJ1-3; D unclear. The V gene lost 6 bases and the J gene lost 9 bases, with 21 bases spanning the gap. The germline CDR1 and CDR2 sequences are SEHNR and FQNEAQ (reference sequence). The CDR3 has 15 residues. The CDR3 DNA reads TGTGCCAGCAGGACCTTGGATGCATCTTTTAGCACCATATATTTT. It specifies CASRTLDASFSTIYF. The entire variable domain, with the rest obtained from reference TRBV7-9 and TRBJ1-3, is as follows: DTGVSQNPRHKITKRGQNVTFRCDPISEHNRLYWYRQTLGQGPEFLTYFQNEAQLEKSRLLSDRFSAERPKGSFSTLEIQRTEQGDSAMYLCASRTLDASFSTIYFGEGSWLTVV.

This clone occurred a few times. The chain links TRBV5-1 to TRBJ2-7, with 8 bases matching TRBD1. Germline trimming cut 4 bases from V and 6 bases from J; bases unmatched to any gene: 6. Germline V gene data show CDR1 as SGHRS and CDR2 as YFSETQ. This CDR3 contains 13 residues. CDR3 protein: CASSPQGASEQYF. The DNA for the CDR3 is TGCGCCAGCAGCCCGCAGGGGGCTTCCGAGCAGTACTTC.

In this sample, this clone turned up a few times. The J gene is TRBJ1-5, the V gene TRBV28, with D tentatively TRBD1 (6 bases). Germline CDR1 MDHEN, CDR2 SYDVKM. With 5 bases removed from V and 0 bases from J, the gap between germline ends came to 8 bases. This CDR3 is built from 14 residues. The CDR3 region has the DNA TGTGCCAGCAGTGGACAGTATAGCAATCAGCCCCAGCATTTT. Translated, it gives CASSGQYSNQPQHF. The full variable domain, its missing parts supplied by reference TRBV28 and TRBJ1-5, is DVKVTQSSRYLVKRTGEKVFLECVQDMDHENMFWYRQDPGLGLRLIYFSYDVKMKEKGDIPEGYSVSREKKERFSLILESASTNQTSMYLCASSGQYSNQPQHFGDGTRLSIL.

This clone was seen more than once but under ten times. Other DNA sequences in this specimen translate into the identical CDR3. V and J are TRBV5-1 and TRBJ2-5; D uncertain. The germline V gene has CDR1 SGHRS and CDR2 YFSETQ. Trimming left V 2 bases short and J 5 bases short, with 7 bases between. CDR3 length equals 12 residues. The CDR3 loop is CASSFQRETQYF. CDR3 sequence (DNA): TGCGCCAGCAGCTTCCAACGGGAGACCCAGTACTTC.

The table lists this clone with a few counts. The chain employs TRBV7-9 and TRBJ2-1; D is perhaps TRBD1 or TRBD2 (5 bases each). The CDR3 is made up of 15 amino acids. Looked up from germline, CDR1 is SEHNR and CDR2 is FQNEAQ (reference sequence). Trimming stripped 6 bases from V and 3 bases from J, with 15 bases between. CDR3 loop: CASRSGPGIYNEQFF. CDR3 nucleotides: TGTGCCAGCAGATCGGGACCGGGGATCTACAATGAGCAGTTCTTC.

The V and J genes are TRBV10-3 and TRBJ2-3, with 9 bases that match TRBD2. The CDR3 length is 17 residues. Germline CDR1 ENHRY, CDR2 SYGVKD. J lost 2 bases, V lost 2 bases, and 8 bases had no gene match. The DNA of the CDR3 is TGTGCCATCAGTGAGAAGAATAGCGGGGGTTTCACAGATACGCAGTATTTT. It yields the protein CAISEKNSGGFTDTQYF.

The J gene is TRBJ2-4, the V gene TRBV11-2; 12 bases match TRBD1. Germline V gene lookup returns CDR1 SGHAT and CDR2 FQNNGV. J lost 9 bases, V lost 6 bases, and 12 bases had no gene match. The CDR3 is 16 amino acids. CDR3 loop: CASSLGTGGGTGIQYF. The CDR3 nucleotides are TGTGCCAGCAGTCTAGGGACAGGGGGCGGGACGGGCATTCAGTACTTC.

V usage is TRBV28 and J usage is TRBJ1-6; D call uncertain. This CDR3 comprises 16 residues. CDR1 and CDR2 from the germline V gene are MDHEN and SYDVKM. Trimming pared 7 bases from V and 7 bases from J, leaving 20 bases between. The chain's CDR3 is CASTAFGPDPNSPLHF. DNA of the CDR3: TGTGCCAGCACTGCTTTCGGACCGGACCCAAATTCACCCCTCCACTTT.

CDR3 residues: CASRWAGQLNTEAFF. The CDR3 region has the DNA TGTGCCAGCAGGTGGGCCGGACAGCTGAACACTGAAGCTTTCTTT. The genes are TRBV2 and TRBJ1-1, with D perhaps TRBD1 (6 bases). The V end was cut by 6 bases, the J end by 0 bases, with 14 bases between. Germline assignment: CDR1 SNHLY and CDR2 FYNNEI. CDR3 length: 15 amino acids.

This clone was detected only a few times. The chain combines TRBV7-3 with TRBJ2-6; maybe TRBD2 (6 bases). The germline gives CDR1 SGHTA, CDR2 FQGTGA. The CDR3 contains 15 residues. The V end lost 8 bases, the J end lost 0 bases, and 11 bases lay between the germline ends. The CDR3 coding sequence is TGTGCCAGCCGGGGGACCTCCTCTGGGGCCAACGTCCTGACTTTC. Translated: CASRGTSSGANVLTF.

This clone was seen a few times. The chain uses TRBV7-2 and TRBJ2-1; 8 positions match TRBD1. The CDR3 length is 14 residues. The germline V gene encodes CDR1 SGHTA and CDR2 FQGNSA. The V gene end was trimmed by 4 bases and the J gene end by 5 bases; junction bases not matched to a gene: 4. CDR3 coding DNA: TGTGCCAGCAGCTCGACAGGGGCGAACAATGAGCAGTTCTTC. Translated: CASSSTGANNEQFF.

The chain uses TRBV7-6 and TRBJ1-3; D ambiguous. Germline-derived CDR1 and CDR2 are SGHVS and FNYEAQ. V was clipped by 0 bases and J by 3 bases, with 9 bases between them. The CDR3 runs to 15 residues. The CDR3 sequence is CASSLAQASGNTIYF. DNA for the CDR3: TGTGCCAGCAGCTTAGCGCAGGCGAGTGGAAACACCATATATTTT.